Given below is one T cell receptor (beta chain) in context. The antigen remains unidentified. This record comes from a study of post-analysis software for immune sequencing data. About the study: There were relapsing-remitting, secondary progressive and progressive-relapsing multiple sclerosis among the disease courses included. Overall study findings and caveats: Those with multiple sclerosis, the patient group, showed significantly lower normalized Chao1 diversity than controls. The study found TRBV5-6, TRBV5-1 and TRBV20-1 among five TRBV segments more frequent in patients than controls.

Included in the TCR beta cDNA libraries were unique molecular identifiers. T cells numbering about 0.95 to 11 million gave rise to some 500,000 cDNA molecules. One entry per CDR3 protein, called by TCRdb with MiXCR from the PCR reads. This sample yields roughly 730,000 distinct CDR3 sequences, of which 25% to 30% are seen a single time; 0.56% belongs to the top ten. The germline V gene has CDR1 SGHTA and CDR2 FQGNSA. Trimming cost V 8 bases and J 1 base; bases outside gene matches: 14. The CDR3 loop spans 17 amino acids. The chain recombines TRBV7-2 with TRBJ1-1; 9 bases map to TRBD1. Sequenced material: blood. The receptor's source is a girl aged 5-17 years with multiple sclerosis. For the CDR3, the DNA is TGTGCCAGCTGGGGGGGACAGGGACAGCCCGCGAACACTGAAGCTTTCTTT. Translating it yields CASWGGQGQPANTEAFF.